Following are 3 T cell receptor beta chains from one sample sequenced in a study of blood T cell repertoires in COVID-19. The table came from immunoSEQ multiplex PCR; TCRdb's copy has only in-frame clones and leaves some out. Altogether about 240,000 clones are present, about four fifths being singletons, with the ten largest covering roughly 8%. What was sequenced was peripheral blood. These receptors came from a woman of 80 years or more with COVID-19, enrolled during active disease.

V gene TRBV5-4 combines with J gene TRBJ1-1; possibly TRBD1 for D (5 bases). This CDR3 has 15 amino acids. Germline V lookup: CDR1 SGHNT, CDR2 YYREEE (reference sequence). The ends were cut back, 0 bases at V and 5 bases at J, with 14 bases in the middle. The CDR3 DNA sequence: TGTGCCAGCAGCTTGGACGGTGGGGAGGGGACTGAAGCTTTCTTT. Protein sequence: CASSLDGGEGTEAFF.

The chain employs TRBV19 and TRBJ1-2; 7 bases align to TRBD1. This CDR3 is built from 13 residues. J lost 0 bases, V lost 7 bases, and 2 bases had no gene match. Germline V gene data show CDR1 as LNHDA and CDR2 as SQIVND (reference sequence). The CDR3 coding sequence is TGTGCCAGTAATCAGGGGGCTAACTATGGCTACACCTTC. This gives the protein CASNQGANYGYTF.

V gene TRBV30 combines with J gene TRBJ1-6, with TRBD1 matching 7 bases. Trimming removed 5 bases from V and 8 bases from J; junction bases left unmatched: 3. The CDR3 contains 12 residues. Germline CDR1 GTSNPN, CDR2 SVGIG (reference sequence). The CDR3 loop is CAWDREYSPLHF. In DNA, the CDR3 is TGTGCCTGGGACAGGGAGTATTCACCCCTCCACTTT.